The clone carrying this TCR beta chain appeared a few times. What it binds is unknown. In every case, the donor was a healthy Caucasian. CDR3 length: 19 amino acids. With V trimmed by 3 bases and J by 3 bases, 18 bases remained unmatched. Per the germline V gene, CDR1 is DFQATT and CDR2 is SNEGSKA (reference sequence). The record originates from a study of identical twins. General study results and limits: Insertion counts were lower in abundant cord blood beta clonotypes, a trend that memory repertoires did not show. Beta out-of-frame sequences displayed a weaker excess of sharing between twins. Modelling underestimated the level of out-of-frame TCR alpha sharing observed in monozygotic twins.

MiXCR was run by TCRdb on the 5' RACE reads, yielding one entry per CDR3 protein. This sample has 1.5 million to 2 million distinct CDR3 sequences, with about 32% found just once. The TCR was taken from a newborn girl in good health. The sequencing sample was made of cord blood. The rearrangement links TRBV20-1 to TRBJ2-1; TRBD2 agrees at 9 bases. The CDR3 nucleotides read TGCAGTGCTAGTAGTAAGCGGGGGGTCTCCACTGAGGACTACAATGAGCAGTTCTTC. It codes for CSASSKRGVSTEDYNEQFF.